This passage covers 20 T cell receptor beta chains from one sample sequenced in a study of OX40 agonist ivuxolimab in advanced cancers. The assay was immunoSEQ multiplex PCR, and TCRdb's table has in-frame clones only and misses some. The sample carries about 55,000 clones, around 80% recorded once. Source: CD4+ or CD8+ T cells sorted from blood, taken in a trial of the OX40 agonist ivuxolimab. The receptors were gathered from an adult with an advanced solid tumor such as melanoma, head and neck, liver or kidney cancer.

This clone has a handful of counts. V and J are TRBV5-1 and TRBJ2-1; D might be TRBD2 (7 bases). V lost 1 base to trimming and J lost 4 bases, with 15 bases between them. The V gene's germline CDR1 is SGHRS and CDR2 YFSETQ. This CDR3 spans 16 amino acids. The CDR3 sequence is CASSLIPRGGYNEQFF. The CDR3 DNA reads as TGCGCCAGCAGCTTGATACCCAGGGGAGGGTACAATGAGCAGTTCTTC.

This clone occurred once. The chain couples TRBV28 to TRBJ2-1; 14 bases fit TRBD2. Trimming took 1 base from V and 12 from J; bases not matched to a gene: 5. The CDR3 is 15 amino acids. Germline CDR1 MDHEN, CDR2 SYDVKM. CDR3 in DNA: TGTGCCAGCAGTTTATCCCGGACTAGCGGGAGGCGGCAGTTCTTC. Translation: CASSLSRTSGRRQFF.

This clone was detected a few times. This chain links TRBV6-1 with TRBJ1-5, with 9 positions matching TRBD1. Losses at the gene ends were 2 bases for V and 7 bases for J; bases not matched to a gene: 6. CDR1 MNHNS and CDR2 SASEGT come from the germline V gene. This CDR3 region has 15 residues. For the CDR3, the DNA is TGTGCCAGCAGTGAATCTACAGGGGGCCGACAGCCCCAGCATTTT. It codes for CASSESTGGRQPQHF.

Of note for this clone: The same CDR3 also results from other DNA sequences found in this sample. The J gene is TRBJ1-6, the V gene TRBV9; D perhaps matches TRBD1 (5 bases). The CDR3 has 13 amino acids. Trimming cost V 0 bases and J 7 bases, with 5 bases left between them. The germline V gene has CDR1 SGDLS and CDR2 YYNGEE. Here the CDR3 reads CASSVGGNSPLHF. The CDR3 DNA reads as TGTGCCAGCAGCGTAGGGGGGAATTCACCCCTCCACTTT. Full variable domain (rest looked up from reference TRBV9 and TRBJ1-6): DSGVTQTPKHLITATGQRVTLRCSPRSGDLSVYWYQQSLDQGLQFLIQYYNGEERAKGNILERFSAQQFPDLHSELNLSSLELGDSALYFCASSVGGNSPLHFGNGTRLTVT.

The rearrangement joins TRBV18 to TRBJ2-5; D call uncertain. This CDR3 is built from 16 residues. V was clipped by 3 bases and J by 7 bases, with 21 bases between them. Germline V gene data show CDR1 as KGHSH and CDR2 as LQKENI. For the CDR3, the DNA is TGTGCCAGCTCACCGGCGAACTACACGGCTACGCGGACCCAGTACTTC. Translated, it gives CASSPANYTATRTQYF. Complete variable domain (other parts from reference TRBV18 and TRBJ2-5): NAGVMQNPRHLVRRRGQEARLRCSPMKGHSHVYWYRQLPEEGLKFMVYLQKENIIDESGMPKERFSAEFPKEGPSILRIQQVVRGDSAAYFCASSPANYTATRTQYFGPGTRLLVL.

The chain joins TRBV5-6 to TRBJ1-4, with unresolved D. The germline CDR1 and CDR2 sequences are SGHDT and YYEEEE. V gave up 4 bases and J gave up 8 bases, with 15 bases separating them. This CDR3 comprises 14 residues. CDR3 sequence (DNA): TGTGCCAGCAGCCATGGACGGAGAGGCGAAAAACTGTTTTTT. Residues: CASSHGRRGEKLFF.

The chain has TRBV14 and TRBJ2-5; D call uncertain. The CDR3 has 14 residues. Germline V lookup: CDR1 SGHDN, CDR2 FVKESK. Trimming stripped 0 bases from V and 3 bases from J, with 8 bases between. Here the CDR3 reads CASSQDRQKETQYF. The DNA for the CDR3 is TGTGCCAGCAGCCAAGATAGGCAGAAAGAGACCCAGTACTTC.

This chain links TRBV2 with TRBJ1-1, with D unresolved. The germline V and J ends were trimmed by 6 bases and 0 bases, with 11 bases remaining between them. Germline assignment: CDR1 SNHLY and CDR2 FYNNEI. This CDR3 region has 14 residues. The chain's CDR3 is CASRTMGLNTEAFF. DNA of the CDR3: TGTGCCAGCAGGACAATGGGGTTGAACACTGAAGCTTTCTTT.

This chain connects TRBV4-2 to TRBJ2-1; maybe TRBD1 (6 bases). The CDR3 covers 12 residues. The germline V gene has CDR1 LGHNA and CDR2 YNFKEQ. Trimming cost V 4 bases and J 10 bases, with 11 bases left between them. The CDR3 bases are TGTGCCAGCAGCCTCCTTAGGGGGGAGCAGTTCTTC. Translated: CASSLLRGEQFF.

The rearrangement uses TRBV7-8 and TRBJ1-5, with D maybe TRBD1 (6 bases). V shed 0 bases and J shed 6 bases, with 12 bases lying between them. Germline CDR1 SGHVS, CDR2 FQNEAQ. The CDR3 runs to 15 residues. The CDR3 DNA sequence: TGTGCCAGCAGCTTAGCTAAGGGGGGCAGTCAGCCCCAGCATTTT. It is translated as CASSLAKGGSQPQHF.

This chain joins TRBV19 and TRBJ2-6, with D perhaps matching TRBD1 (6 bases). The CDR3 length is 16 residues. Germline CDR1 and CDR2: LNHDA and SQIVND (reference sequence). The V end lost 5 bases, the J end lost 0 bases, and 11 bases lay between the germline ends. CDR3 in DNA: TGTGCCAGTAGTCCGGGACATTTCTCTGGGGCCAACGTCCTGACTTTC. Translation gives CASSPGHFSGANVLTF.

This chain links TRBV30 with TRBJ1-3; TRBD1 is a possible D gene (5 bases). CDR3 size: 14 residues. CDR1 is GTSNPN and CDR2 is SVGIG in the germline V gene (reference sequence). Trimming shortened V by 4 bases and J by 2 bases, and 12 bases separated the two germline ends. The CDR3 DNA follows: TGTGCCTGGACCCGAGGGACCGCTGGAAACACCATATATTTT. Translation: CAWTRGTAGNTIYF.

This rearrangement joins TRBV29-1 to TRBJ1-1, with TRBD1 as a possible D gene (5 bases). The CDR3 has 14 amino acids. Between the trimmed V and J ends, which lost 4 bases and 1 base, there was a span of 13 bases. The germline gives CDR1 SQVTM, CDR2 ANQGSEA. CDR3 in DNA: TGCAGCGTTGGGCCGGGGCTGGGGAACACTGAAGCTTTCTTT. It translates to CSVGPGLGNTEAFF. The whole variable domain, remainder taken from reference TRBV29-1 and TRBJ1-1, is SAVISQKPSRDICQRGTSLTIQCQVDSQVTMMFWYRQQPGQSLTLIATANQGSEATYESGFVIDKFPISRPNLTFSTLTVSNMSPEDSSIYLCSVGPGLGNTEAFFGQGTRLTVV.

V usage is TRBV6-5 and J usage is TRBJ1-6; D remains ambiguous. Germline CDR1 and CDR2: MNHEY and SVGAGI. Trimming stripped 2 bases from V and 5 bases from J, with 10 bases between. This CDR3 has 15 residues. The DNA of the CDR3 is TGTGCCAGCAGTTACGCCCACATCGATAATTCACCCCTCCACTTT. This codes for CASSYAHIDNSPLHF.

This rearrangement joins TRBV11-2 to TRBJ2-1; 12 bases are a match to TRBD2. The CDR3 runs 18 residues. The J segment lost 5 bases and the V segment lost 1 base, leaving 9 bases of the junction unmatched. Germline assignment: CDR1 SGHAT and CDR2 FQNNGV. The CDR3 DNA reads TGTGCCAGCAGCTTAGCCCTCCGACTAGCGGGGGCGCACAATGAGCAGTTCTTC. It specifies CASSLALRLAGAHNEQFF.

This chain uses TRBV19 with TRBJ1-1; TRBD1 is a possible D gene (6 bases). The CDR3 loop spans 14 amino acids. Trimming removed 3 bases at V and 5 bases at J, with 13 bases between. The germline V gene encodes CDR1 LNHDA and CDR2 SQIVND (reference sequence). The CDR3 loop is CASSITGAWTEAFF. The CDR3 bases are TGTGCCAGTAGTATCACGGGGGCTTGGACTGAAGCTTTCTTT. Supplemented by reference TRBV19 and TRBJ1-1, the full variable domain reads DGGITQSPKYLFRKEGQNVTLSCEQNLNHDAMYWYRQDPGQGLRLIYYSQIVNDFQKGDIAEGYSVSREKKESFPLTVTSAQKNPTAFYLCASSITGAWTEAFFGQGTRLTVV.

This chain joins TRBV9 and TRBJ1-5, with D unresolved. Germline V lookup: CDR1 SGDLS, CDR2 YYNGEE. V was clipped by 0 bases and J by 1 base, with 2 bases between them. This CDR3 region has 13 residues. The CDR3 sequence is CASSVASNQPQHF. The CDR3 coding sequence is TGTGCCAGCAGCGTAGCGAGCAATCAGCCCCAGCATTTT.

The rearrangement links TRBV5-6 to TRBJ2-2; 7 positions agree with TRBD2. Germline loops: CDR1 SGHDT, CDR2 YYEEEE. Trimming removed 2 bases from V and 4 bases from J; junction bases left unmatched: 5. The CDR3 is made up of 15 amino acids. CDR3 sequence reads: CASSLSGLFTGELFF. DNA for the CDR3: TGTGCCAGCAGCTTATCGGGACTATTCACCGGGGAGCTGTTTTTT.

The chain links TRBV7-2 to TRBJ2-7; TRBD1 is a possible D gene (6 bases). This CDR3 spans 17 amino acids. The germline V gene has CDR1 SGHTA and CDR2 FQGNSA. V dropped 7 bases and J dropped 3 bases, with 25 bases sitting between them. For the CDR3, the DNA is TGTGCCAGCAAGAAGACGGGAAGGACAGAACCTCTCTACGAGCAGTACTTC. Translated, it gives CASKKTGRTEPLYEQYF.

The CDR3, as DNA: TGTGCCAGCAGTTTAAGCGGGACAGGGGGATCTAGCCAGCCCCAGCATTTT. Protein product: CASSLSGTGGSSQPQHF. This chain connects TRBV28 to TRBJ1-5; TRBD1 matches at 11 bases. The CDR3 spans 17 residues. Looked up from germline, CDR1 is MDHEN and CDR2 is SYDVKM. V gave up 2 bases and J gave up 7 bases; unmatched junction bases: 10.